The rows below give T cell receptor beta chains drawn from one sample of a study of blood T cell repertoires in COVID-19. This table comes from immunoSEQ multiplex PCR, and its TCRdb copy is limited to in-frame clones, with some not included. The sample holds 68,000 or so clones, about nine tenths seen once. Sequenced input: peripheral blood. These receptors were collected from a woman aged 70 to 79 with acute or convalescent COVID-19. Each CDR3 is given with its conserved first and last residue.

J gene: TRBJ2-3
CDR3 length: 17
V gene: TRBV5-4
CDR3 protein: CASSLGLTTLLTDTQYF

J gene: TRBJ1-3
CDR3 length: 15
V gene: TRBV30
CDR3 protein: CAWSVATGLGNTIYF

J gene: TRBJ2-3
CDR3 length: 15
V gene: TRBV11-3
CDR3 protein: CASSLEPSTWDTQYF

J gene: TRBJ2-5
CDR3 length: 12
V gene: TRBV7-9
CDR3 protein: CASNRGSETQYF

J gene: TRBJ1-4
CDR3 length: 14
V gene: TRBV5-4
CDR3 protein: CASSLEGAQRELFF

J gene: TRBJ2-2
CDR3 length: 14
V gene: TRBV6-8
CDR3 protein: CASLGRAETGELFF

J gene: TRBJ1-1
CDR3 length: 12
V gene: TRBV27
CDR3 protein: CASRTGNTEAFF

J gene: TRBJ1-1
CDR3 length: 14
V gene: TRBV23-1
CDR3 protein: CASSQFSRGTEAFF

J gene: TRBJ2-7
CDR3 length: 16
V gene: TRBV7-6
CDR3 protein: CASSPGLAGFNYEQYF

J gene: TRBJ1-5
CDR3 length: 15
V gene: TRBV10-3
CDR3 protein: CAISDSGQSNQPQHF

J gene: TRBJ1-3
CDR3 length: 17
V gene: TRBV7-6
CDR3 protein: CASSLGGQGLSGNTIYF

J gene: TRBJ1-2
CDR3 length: 14
V gene: TRBV28
CDR3 protein: CASSLGGGNYGYTF

J gene: TRBJ1-1
CDR3 length: 15
V gene: TRBV2
CDR3 protein: CASSDRGGQNTEAFF

J gene: TRBJ1-1
CDR3 length: 13
V gene: TRBV19
CDR3 protein: CATLQGGSTEAFF

J gene: TRBJ1-2
CDR3 length: 17
V gene: TRBV24-1
CDR3 protein: CATSENAAGREGYGYTF

J gene: TRBJ1-6
CDR3 length: 15
V gene: TRBV28
CDR3 protein: CASSTGQAGGSPLHF

J gene: TRBJ2-7
CDR3 length: 13
V gene: TRBV7-7
CDR3 protein: CASSLGLEGEQYF

J gene: TRBJ2-3
CDR3 length: 12
V gene: TRBV6-5
CDR3 protein: CASSYGTGKQYF

J gene: TRBJ1-6
CDR3 length: 16
V gene: TRBV28
CDR3 protein: CASSSPSRGNNSPLHF

J gene: TRBJ1-1
CDR3 length: 11
V gene: TRBV12-3/TRBV12-4
CDR3 protein: CASSPATETFF

J gene: TRBJ1-5
CDR3 length: 15
V gene: TRBV7-9
CDR3 protein: CASSLGGGINQPQHF

J gene: TRBJ1-5
CDR3 length: 14
V gene: TRBV15
CDR3 protein: CATSTDRAEKPQHF

J gene: TRBJ1-2
CDR3 length: 14
V gene: TRBV3-1/TRBV3-2
CDR3 protein: CASSYAGGNYGYTF

J gene: TRBJ2-1
CDR3 length: 13
V gene: TRBV7-2
CDR3 protein: CASSLDVRGAQFF

J gene: TRBJ1-1
CDR3 length: 15
V gene: TRBV7-6
CDR3 protein: CASSLVQVPRTEAFF

J gene: TRBJ2-2
CDR3 length: 14
V gene: TRBV5-1
CDR3 protein: CASSLEQNTGELFF

J gene: TRBJ2-7
CDR3 length: 15
V gene: TRBV4-2
CDR3 protein: CASSRSGSDLVEQYF

J gene: TRBJ1-6
CDR3 length: 15
V gene: TRBV4-3
CDR3 protein: CASSQVALNNSPLHF

J gene: TRBJ1-5
CDR3 length: 14
V gene: TRBV28
CDR3 protein: CASSFPQGNQPQHF

J gene: TRBJ1-5
CDR3 length: 15
V gene: TRBV19
CDR3 protein: CASTRDRDSNQPQHF

J gene: TRBJ2-5
CDR3 length: 12
V gene: TRBV30
CDR3 protein: CAWSILGKTQYF

J gene: TRBJ1-2
CDR3 length: 15
V gene: TRBV7-3
CDR3 protein: CASSLSPQDNYGYTF

J gene: TRBJ1-4
CDR3 length: 15
V gene: TRBV28
CDR3 protein: CASSLGRGLHEKLFF

J gene: TRBJ1-2
CDR3 length: 12
V gene: TRBV19
CDR3 protein: CASSMGGEGYTF

J gene: TRBJ1-1
CDR3 length: 15
V gene: TRBV6-5
CDR3 protein: CASSSRDRFNTEAFF

J gene: TRBJ2-5
CDR3 length: 13
V gene: TRBV6-5
CDR3 protein: CASARTGQETQYF

J gene: TRBJ2-7
CDR3 length: 15
V gene: TRBV27
CDR3 protein: CASSLKRTDLYEQYF

J gene: TRBJ1-2
CDR3 length: 15
V gene: TRBV6-5
CDR3 protein: CASSYSGQDNYGYTF

J gene: TRBJ1-5
CDR3 length: 16
V gene: TRBV28
CDR3 protein: CASSVKQGDSNQPQHF

J gene: TRBJ1-4
CDR3 length: 12
V gene: TRBV2
CDR3 protein: CASSFNNEKLFF

J gene: TRBJ1-1
CDR3 length: 14
V gene: TRBV6-5
CDR3 protein: CASSYGQGATEAFF

J gene: TRBJ2-3
CDR3 length: 16
V gene: TRBV4-3
CDR3 protein: CASSQEGGRKADTQYF

J gene: TRBJ1-6
CDR3 length: 14
V gene: TRBV30
CDR3 protein: CAFGRDSYNSPLHF

J gene: TRBJ1-4
CDR3 length: 15
V gene: TRBV18
CDR3 protein: CASSPGGQGREKLFF

J gene: TRBJ1-6
CDR3 length: 15
V gene: TRBV6-5
CDR3 protein: CASSYPGQGNSPLHF

J gene: TRBJ1-5
CDR3 length: 13
V gene: TRBV2
CDR3 protein: CASSPGSDQPQHF

J gene: TRBJ1-4
CDR3 length: 15
V gene: TRBV28
CDR3 protein: CASSSRQGEGEKLFF

J gene: TRBJ1-5
CDR3 length: 16
V gene: TRBV2
CDR3 protein: CASSLIQGVSNQPQHF

J gene: TRBJ2-1
CDR3 length: 16
V gene: TRBV5-6
CDR3 protein: CASSSRTTSGRGEQFF

J gene: TRBJ2-3
CDR3 length: 17
V gene: TRBV6-2/TRBV6-3
CDR3 protein: CASSDGGLTVGTDTQYF

J gene: TRBJ2-5
CDR3 length: 14
V gene: TRBV6-5
CDR3 protein: CASRNSGSGETQYF

J gene: TRBJ1-2
CDR3 length: 13
V gene: TRBV1
CDR3 protein: CTSKRAPHYGYTF

J gene: TRBJ2-1
CDR3 length: 12
V gene: TRBV24-1
CDR3 protein: CATTGGNNEQFF